Listed here are 24 T cell receptor beta chains from one sample, sequenced in a study of blood T cell repertoires in COVID-19. The repertoire was sequenced with immunoSEQ multiplex PCR; TCRdb's copy has only in-frame clones and lacks some. The sample includes 130,000 to 150,000 clones, approximately 87% of them seen just once. Sequenced material: PBMCs or T cells enriched from blood (not recorded which). These receptor sequences come from a woman aged 25 to 39 with acute COVID-19.

This clone was detected a few times. The CDR3 spells CASSRPGGTEAFF. The CDR3 DNA follows: TGTGCCAGCAGCCGCCCAGGGGGAACTGAAGCTTTCTTT. The chain recombines TRBV7-2 with TRBJ1-1; 7 nucleotides agree with TRBD1. V shed 5 bases, J shed 5 bases, and the junction held 5 bases outside the gene matches. The CDR3 runs 13 residues. CDR1 SGHTA and CDR2 FQGNSA come from the germline V gene.

The chain employs TRBV7-9 and TRBJ1-2; D unresolved. Germline CDR1 and CDR2: SEHNR and FQNEAQ (reference sequence). The CDR3 consists of 13 residues. V was shortened by 4 bases and J by 4 bases, with 10 bases between the two germline ends. The DNA of the CDR3 is TGTGCCAGCAGCTCCGAGCCTTTCTATGGCTACACCTTC. Its translation: CASSSEPFYGYTF.

The genes are TRBV19 and TRBJ1-1; D not certain. CDR3 size: 17 residues. CDR1 is LNHDA, CDR2 SQIVND, per germline (reference sequence). V gave up 3 bases and J gave up 6 bases, with 23 bases separating them. CDR3 loop: CASSIRTLISSEAEAFF. The DNA for the CDR3 is TGTGCCAGTAGTATTAGGACCCTTATTTCTTCGGAGGCTGAAGCTTTCTTT. The full variable domain, in which reference TRBV19 and TRBJ1-1 provide the parts outside the CDR3, is DGGITQSPKYLFRKEGQNVTLSCEQNLNHDAMYWYRQDPGQGLRLIYYSQIVNDFQKGDIAEGYSVSREKKESFPLTVTSAQKNPTAFYLCASSIRTLISSEAEAFFGQGTRLTVV.

This chain joins TRBV28 and TRBJ2-6; unclear D gene. Germline loops: CDR1 MDHEN, CDR2 SYDVKM. The CDR3 runs to 15 residues. V lost 3 bases and J lost 3, with 9 bases in between. Written as DNA, the CDR3 is TGTGCCAGCAGTTTCCCAGGTGATGGGGCCAACGTCCTGACTTTC. It translates to CASSFPGDGANVLTF.

The CDR3 nucleotides are TGCGCCAGCAGCATCGGGACTACCGGTGAGCAGTTCTTC. It is translated as CASSIGTTGEQFF. J is TRBJ2-1 and V is TRBV5-1; 7 bases agree with TRBD2. Germline V gene sequence: CDR1 SGHRS, CDR2 YFSETQ. The V gene end was trimmed by 4 bases and the J gene end by 9 bases; junction bases not matched to a gene: 7. The CDR3 totals 13 residues.

The chain joins TRBV7-9 to TRBJ2-3, with 9 bases identical to TRBD1. This CDR3 has 15 amino acids. The V gene's germline CDR1 is SEHNR and CDR2 FQNEAQ (reference sequence). V lost 6 bases and J lost 1; bases outside the gene matches: 5. CDR3 nucleotide sequence: TGTGCCAGCAGTCCCGGGACAGGGCGCACAGATACGCAGTATTTT. Translated: CASSPGTGRTDTQYF. The whole variable domain, remainder taken from reference TRBV7-9 and TRBJ2-3, is DTGVSQNPRHKITKRGQNVTFRCDPISEHNRLYWYRQTLGQGPEFLTYFQNEAQLEKSRLLSDRFSAERPKGSFSTLEIQRTEQGDSAMYLCASSPGTGRTDTQYFGPGTRLTVL.

This clone was observed a handful of times. This chain uses TRBV7-9 with TRBJ2-7, with D perhaps TRBD2 (5 bases). The CDR3 is 12 residues long. Trimming removed 7 bases at V and 4 bases at J, with 11 bases between. Germline CDR1 is SEHNR and CDR2 is FQNEAQ (reference sequence). The CDR3 protein is CASNLPGYEQYF. The CDR3 bases are TGTGCCAGCAACCTACCGGGGTACGAGCAGTACTTC. The variable domain in full, completed from reference TRBV7-9 and TRBJ2-7, reads DTGVSQNPRHKITKRGQNVTFRCDPISEHNRLYWYRQTLGQGPEFLTYFQNEAQLEKSRLLSDRFSAERPKGSFSTLEIQRTEQGDSAMYLCASNLPGYEQYFGPGTRLTVT.

The chain has TRBV3-1 (or the pseudogene TRBV3-2) and TRBJ2-2, with D perhaps matching TRBD2 (6 bases). Trimming removed 1 base from V and 6 bases from J, with 9 bases in between. The CDR3 is made up of 14 amino acids. CDR1 and CDR2 (germline): LGHDT, YNNKEL (reference sequence). CDR3 sequence (DNA): TGTGCCAGCAGCCAAGGGGGGGAGGCCGGGGAGCTGTTTTTT. Residues: CASSQGGEAGELFF.

The CDR3 spells CASSPTVSGLWTQYF. As DNA, the CDR3 is TGTGCCAGCTCACCCACGGTCTCGGGATTGTGGACCCAGTACTTC. This chain uses TRBV18 with TRBJ2-5; tentative D call: TRBD2 (5 bases). V lost 3 bases and J lost 7, with 18 bases in between. The V gene's germline CDR1 is KGHSH and CDR2 LQKENI. The length of the CDR3 is 15 residues.

This clone was picked up a small number of times. The V and J genes are TRBV7-3 and TRBJ1-1, with TRBD1 matching 10 bases. Germline CDR1 SGHTA, CDR2 FQGTGA. V lost 1 base to trimming and J lost 4 bases; unmatched junction nucleotides: 3. The CDR3 sequence is 15 residues long. The CDR3 region has the DNA TGTGCCAGCAGCTTAAGTGGACAGGGGGGCACTGAAGCTTTCTTT. This sequence encodes CASSLSGQGGTEAFF.

J is TRBJ2-1 and V is TRBV12-2; the DNA was not used to check the table's D call, TRBD2. TRBV12-2 is assigned pseudogene status. The CDR3 is 18 amino acids. Here the CDR3 reads CASRLGEDSGSPYNEQFF. As DNA, the CDR3 is TGTGCAAGTCGCTTAGGGGAAGATAGCGGGAGTCCATACAATGAGCAGTTCTTC.

The gene calls are TRBV7-9 and TRBJ1-6; D gene unclear. Per germline, CDR1 SEHNR and CDR2 FQNEAQ (reference sequence). The ends were cut back, 1 base at V and 10 bases at J, with 8 bases in the middle. CDR3 length: 13 residues. The CDR3 sequence is CASSLGEGSPLHF. CDR3 DNA sequence: TGTGCCAGCAGCTTAGGAGAGGGCTCACCCCTCCACTTT. Filled out from reference TRBV7-9 and TRBJ1-6, the complete variable domain reads DTGVSQNPRHKITKRGQNVTFRCDPISEHNRLYWYRQTLGQGPEFLTYFQNEAQLEKSRLLSDRFSAERPKGSFSTLEIQRTEQGDSAMYLCASSLGEGSPLHFGNGTRLTVT.

The chain employs TRBV6-2 or TRBV6-3 and TRBJ2-7, with D tentatively TRBD2 (6 bases). The V end was cut by 2 bases, the J end by 1 base, with 12 bases between. Per the germline V gene, CDR1 is MNHEY and CDR2 is SVGEGT. The CDR3 is made up of 15 amino acids. The CDR3: CASSYLASGSYEQYF. The CDR3 DNA sequence: TGTGCCAGCAGTTACCTAGCGAGCGGTTCCTACGAGCAGTACTTC.

In its sample, this clone was seen a few times. Other DNA variants within this sample encode the same CDR3. The chain links TRBV30 to TRBJ1-5; D is ambiguous. CDR1 and CDR2 from the germline V gene are GTSNPN and SVGIG (reference sequence). The CDR3 sequence is 13 residues long. V was shortened by 0 bases and J by 6 bases, with 9 bases between the two germline ends. CDR3 in DNA: TGTGCCTGGAGTGTAAAGGGAGCTCAGCCCCAGCATTTT. It translates to CAWSVKGAQPQHF.

This chain joins TRBV6-2 or TRBV6-3 and TRBJ1-1; D unclear. Germline V CDR1 and CDR2: MNHEY, SVGEGT. Trimming removed 1 base from V and 11 bases from J, with 11 bases in between. This CDR3 is 12 amino acids long. Written as DNA, the CDR3 is TGTGCCAGCAGTTACTACGGGGAAAAGGCTTTCTTT. Its protein product is CASSYYGEKAFF.

J is TRBJ2-7 and V is TRBV5-1; 7 nucleotides align to TRBD2. Unmatched junction bases numbered 3, after V lost 0 bases and J lost 0 bases. The CDR3 length is 15 residues. CDR1 is SGHRS, CDR2 YFSETQ, per germline. This CDR3 is CASSLEGTISYEQYF. The CDR3 DNA reads as TGCGCCAGCAGCTTGGAAGGGACTATCTCCTACGAGCAGTACTTC.

The gene calls are TRBV20-1 and TRBJ1-1, with D uncertain. The CDR3 contains 11 residues. Trimming took off 8 bases at V and 1 base at J, with 8 bases between the two ends. From germline, CDR1 is DFQATT and CDR2 SNEGSKA (reference sequence). The CDR3 sequence is CSHTSNTEAFF. CDR3 coding DNA: TGCAGTCACACGTCGAACACTGAAGCTTTCTTT.

In this sample, this clone turned up a few times. The chain couples TRBV28 to TRBJ2-3, with D possibly being TRBD1 (5 bases). V was cut by 7 bases and J by 3 bases, with 14 bases left in between. Germline V CDR1 and CDR2: MDHEN, SYDVKM. This CDR3 spans 14 amino acids. CDR3 sequence: CASKGNLQTDTQYF. The CDR3 DNA reads TGTGCCAGCAAGGGGAACTTACAAACAGATACGCAGTATTTT.

This clone was detected once. The chain recombines TRBV18 with TRBJ2-1, with D unresolved. The CDR3 length is 13 residues. The germline gives CDR1 KGHSH, CDR2 LQKENI. V dropped 0 bases and J dropped 9 bases, with 9 bases sitting between them. The CDR3 bases are TGTGCCAGCTCACCACCCACCCCAGTTGAGCAGTTCTTC. Amino acids: CASSPPTPVEQFF.

The V gene is TRBV29-1, the J gene TRBJ2-7; TRBD2 agrees at 8 bases. With 3 bases clipped from V and 3 bases from J, the junction kept 10 bases outside the gene matches. The CDR3 runs to 15 residues. CDR1 SQVTM and CDR2 ANQGSEA come from the germline V gene. The CDR3 loop reads CSVEFRLASDYEQYF. The CDR3 DNA is TGCAGCGTTGAGTTCCGACTAGCGAGCGACTACGAGCAGTACTTC.

The chain is built from TRBV7-2 and TRBJ2-7, with TRBD2 matching 12 bases. Per germline, CDR1 SGHTA and CDR2 FQGNSA. This CDR3 has 13 amino acids. V was pared by 7 bases and J by 3 bases, with 1 base of the junction left unmatched. CDR3 in amino acids: CASKLAGGYEQYF. CDR3 bases: TGTGCCAGCAAACTAGCGGGGGGCTACGAGCAGTACTTC.

The gene calls are TRBV11-1 and TRBJ1-1; D gene ambiguous. Germline assignment: CDR1 SGHAT and CDR2 FQDESV (reference sequence). The CDR3 runs 14 residues. Deletions cut 2 bases from V and 0 bases from J, with 7 bases between. CDR3 DNA sequence: TGTGCCAGCAGCTTAACAGCCTTGAACACTGAAGCTTTCTTT. Its translation is CASSLTALNTEAFF.

V and J are TRBV27 and TRBJ2-2, with 9 bases aligning to TRBD1. The V and J ends lost 4 bases and 4 bases, in that order; junction bases with no gene match: 4. There are 15 residues in the CDR3. CDR1 and CDR2 (germline): MNHEY, SMNVEV (reference sequence). The CDR3 reads CASSYYRGLTGELFF. CDR3 nucleotides: TGTGCCAGCAGTTACTACAGGGGGCTCACCGGGGAGCTGTTTTTT.

V usage is TRBV7-9 and J usage is TRBJ1-1; D unclear. The germline V gene encodes CDR1 SEHNR and CDR2 FQNEAQ (reference sequence). Trimming cost V 7 bases and J 0 bases, with 21 bases left between them. The CDR3 covers 17 residues. The CDR3 DNA is TGTGCCAGCACAAAGACCCAAACTACCCTTATGAACACTGAAGCTTTCTTT. It encodes CASTKTQTTLMNTEAFF.